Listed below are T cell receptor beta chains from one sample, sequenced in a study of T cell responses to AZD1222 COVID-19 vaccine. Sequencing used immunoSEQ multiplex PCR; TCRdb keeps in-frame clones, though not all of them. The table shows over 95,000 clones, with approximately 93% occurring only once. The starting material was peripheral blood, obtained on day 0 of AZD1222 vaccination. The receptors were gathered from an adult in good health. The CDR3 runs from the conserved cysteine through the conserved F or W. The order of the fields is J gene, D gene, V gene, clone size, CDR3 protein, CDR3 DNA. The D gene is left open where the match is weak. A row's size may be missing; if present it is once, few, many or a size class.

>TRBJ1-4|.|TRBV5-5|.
CASSSRQLATNEKLFF
TGTGCCAGCAGCTCCCGACAGCTTGCAACTAATGAAAAACTGTTTTTT
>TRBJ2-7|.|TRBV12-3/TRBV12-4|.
CASSWGPEQYF
TGTGCCAGCAGTTGGGGTCCCGAGCAGTACTTC
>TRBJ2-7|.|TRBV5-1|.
CASSPPGTGPFSYEQYF
TGCGCCAGCAGTCCGCCGGGGACGGGGCCTTTCTCCTACGAGCAGTACTTC
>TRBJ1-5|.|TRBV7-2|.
CASSPSGGNQPQHF
TGTGCCAGCAGCCCATCAGGGGGCAATCAGCCCCAGCATTTT
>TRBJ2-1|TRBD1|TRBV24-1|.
CATSDRFGNRGNYNEQFF
TGTGCCACCAGTGATAGGTTTGGAAACAGGGGCAACTACAATGAGCAGTTCTTC
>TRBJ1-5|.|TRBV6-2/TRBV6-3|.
CASSYSARNQPQHF
TGTGCCAGCAGTTACTCAGCCAGAAATCAGCCCCAGCATTTT
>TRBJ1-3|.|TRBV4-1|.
CASSQDVGRSGNTIYF
TGCGCCAGCAGCCAAGATGTCGGGCGCTCTGGAAACACCATATATTTT
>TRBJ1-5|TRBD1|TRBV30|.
CAWSRDRGYSNQPQHF
TGTGCCTGGAGTAGGGACAGGGGATATAGCAATCAGCCCCAGCATTTT
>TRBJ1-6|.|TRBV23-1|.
CASSQSVGRNSPLHF
TGCGCCAGCAGTCAATCTGTAGGACGTAATTCACCCCTCCACTTT
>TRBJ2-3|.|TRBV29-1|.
CSPSLGGGRQYF
TGCAGCCCTTCTTTAGGGGGGGGGAGGCAGTATTTT
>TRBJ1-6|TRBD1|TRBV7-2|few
CASSLTGTGESPLHF
TGTGCCAGCAGCCTGACCGGGACAGGGGAATCACCCCTCCACTTT
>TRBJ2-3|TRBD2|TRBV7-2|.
CASSPPTGTSGTDTQYF
TGTGCCAGCAGCCCGCCGACCGGGACTAGCGGCACAGATACGCAGTATTTT
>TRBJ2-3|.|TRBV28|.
CASSQPPSTDTQYF
TGTGCCAGCAGTCAGCCCCCTAGCACAGATACGCAGTATTTT
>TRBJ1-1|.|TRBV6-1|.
CASSEAATEAFF
TGTGCCAGCAGTGAAGCGGCGACAGAAGCTTTCTTT
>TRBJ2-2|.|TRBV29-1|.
CSVIRADGELFF
TGCAGCGTTATCAGGGCTGACGGGGAGCTGTTTTTT
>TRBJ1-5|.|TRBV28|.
CASSFSGGGQPQHF
TGTGCCAGCAGTTTTTCGGGCGGGGGACAGCCCCAGCATTTT
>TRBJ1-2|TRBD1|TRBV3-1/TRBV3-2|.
CASSPGQGRSYTF
TGTGCCAGCAGCCCGGGACAGGGTCGGAGCTACACCTTC
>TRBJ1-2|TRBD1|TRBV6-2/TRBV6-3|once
CASSSGTGGNYGYTF
TGTGCCAGCAGCTCCGGGACAGGGGGCAACTATGGCTACACCTTC
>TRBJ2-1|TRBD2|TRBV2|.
CASSVAGGPRNEQFF
TGTGCCAGCAGTGTCGCGGGGGGACCTAGGAATGAGCAGTTCTTC
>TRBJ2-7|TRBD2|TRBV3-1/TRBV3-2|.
CASSQGSGGRYEQYF
TGTGCCAGCAGCCAGGGTAGCGGGGGCCGCTACGAGCAGTACTTC
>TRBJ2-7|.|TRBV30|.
CAWSAQGIPYEQYF
TGTGCCTGGAGTGCCCAGGGGATCCCCTACGAGCAGTACTTC
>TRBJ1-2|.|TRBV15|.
CATSRDWGSPTNYGYTF
TGTGCCACCAGCAGAGATTGGGGCAGCCCAACTAACTATGGCTACACCTTC
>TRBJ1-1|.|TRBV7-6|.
CASSLVAGEMNTEAFF
TGTGCCAGCAGCTTAGTGGCAGGGGAGATGAACACTGAAGCTTTCTTT
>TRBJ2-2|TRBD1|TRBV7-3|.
CASSATGATGELFF
TGTGCCAGCAGCGCGACAGGGGCCACCGGGGAGCTGTTTTTT
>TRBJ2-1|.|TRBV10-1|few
CASTEERALYNEQFF
TGCGCCAGCACCGAGGAGCGGGCACTATACAATGAGCAGTTCTTC
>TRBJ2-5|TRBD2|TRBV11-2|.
CASSPGTRETQYF
TGTGCCAGCAGCCCCGGGACTAGAGAGACCCAGTACTTC
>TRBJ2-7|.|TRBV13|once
CASSQAYEQYF
TGTGCCAGCAGCCAAGCCTACGAGCAGTACTTC
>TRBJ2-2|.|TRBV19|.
CASSSWTPNTGELFF
TGTGCCAGTAGTTCCTGGACACCGAACACCGGGGAGCTGTTTTTT
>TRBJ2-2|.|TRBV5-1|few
CASSLSQGAGASTGELFF
TGCGCCAGCAGCTTGAGCCAGGGGGCGGGGGCCAGCACCGGGGAGCTGTTTTTT
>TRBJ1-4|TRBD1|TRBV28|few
CASSAPGTGEEKLFF
TGTGCCAGCAGTGCACCCGGGACAGGGGAGGAAAAACTGTTTTTT
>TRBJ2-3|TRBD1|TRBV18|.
CASSPLGTGTDTQYF
TGTGCCAGCTCACCACTGGGGACAGGCACAGATACGCAGTATTTT
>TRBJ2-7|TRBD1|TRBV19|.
CASSTRQGGSLEQYF
TGTGCCAGTAGTACCCGACAGGGGGGGTCCCTCGAGCAGTACTTC
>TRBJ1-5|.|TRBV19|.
CASRTPGLSNQPQHF
TGTGCCAGTAGAACTCCGGGACTGAGCAATCAGCCCCAGCATTTT
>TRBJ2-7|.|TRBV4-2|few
CASSQEFGPGYEQYF
TGTGCCAGCAGCCAAGAATTCGGCCCGGGCTACGAGCAGTACTTC
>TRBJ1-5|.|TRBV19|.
CASSIDVNQPQHF
TGTGCCAGTAGTATTGATGTAAATCAGCCCCAGCATTTT
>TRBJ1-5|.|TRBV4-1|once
CASSQELWGAGNQPQHF
TGCGCCAGCAGCCAAGAACTATGGGGGGCAGGCAATCAGCCCCAGCATTTT
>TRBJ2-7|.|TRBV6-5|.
CASSYRMDSSYEQYF
TGTGCCAGCAGTTACCGAATGGACAGTTCCTACGAGCAGTACTTC
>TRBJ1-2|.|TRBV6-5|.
CAGQGLANYGYTF
TGTGCCGGCCAGGGGCTAGCTAACTATGGCTACACCTTC
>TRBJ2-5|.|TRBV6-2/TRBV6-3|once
CASSKTSETQYF
TGTGCCAGCAGTAAGACATCAGAGACCCAGTACTTC
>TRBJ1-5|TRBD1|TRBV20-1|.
CSASSTGTGPFSNQPQHF
TGCAGTGCTAGTTCAACCGGGACAGGCCCCTTTAGCAATCAGCCCCAGCATTTT
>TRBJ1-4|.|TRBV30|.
CASRGAYEKLFF
TGTGCCTCCCGGGGCGCCTATGAAAAACTGTTTTTT
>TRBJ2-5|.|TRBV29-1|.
CSVAGPLSPGETQYF
TGCAGCGTCGCGGGCCCACTATCCCCCGGGGAGACCCAGTACTTC
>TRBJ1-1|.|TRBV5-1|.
CASSLGQGLEAFF
TGCGCCAGCAGCTTGGGGCAGGGCCTTGAAGCTTTCTTT
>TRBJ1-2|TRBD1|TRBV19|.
CASSMPDRGEYGYTF
TGTGCCAGTAGTATGCCCGACAGGGGCGAATATGGCTACACCTTC
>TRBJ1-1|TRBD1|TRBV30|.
CAGDRVTAEAFF
TGTGCCGGGGACAGGGTTACGGCTGAAGCTTTCTTT
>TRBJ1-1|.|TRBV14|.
CASSPIQGPNTEAFF
TGTGCCAGCAGCCCCATTCAGGGCCCGAACACTGAAGCTTTCTTT
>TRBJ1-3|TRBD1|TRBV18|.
CASSPGTGGNTIYF
TGTGCCAGCTCACCTGGGACAGGCGGAAACACCATATATTTT
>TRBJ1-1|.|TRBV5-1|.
CASSLKNPGPYTEAFF
TGCGCCAGCAGCTTAAAAAACCCTGGACCCTACACTGAAGCTTTCTTT
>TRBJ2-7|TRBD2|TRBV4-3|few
CASSQDRASGSYEQYF
TGCGCCAGCAGCCAAGATAGGGCTAGCGGCTCCTACGAGCAGTACTTC
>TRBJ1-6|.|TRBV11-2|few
CASSRRASSYNSPLHF
TGTGCCAGCAGCCGCCGGGCCTCCTCCTATAATTCACCCCTCCACTTT
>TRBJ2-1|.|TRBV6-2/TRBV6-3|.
CASSYPTYRGGNEQFF
TGTGCCAGCAGTTACCCGACTTATCGGGGTGGGAATGAGCAGTTCTTC
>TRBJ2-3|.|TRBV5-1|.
CASSLVGDTQYF
TGCGCCAGCAGCTTGGTGGGGGATACGCAGTATTTT
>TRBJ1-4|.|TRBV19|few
CASASGANEKLFF
TGTGCCAGCGCTAGTGGGGCTAATGAAAAACTGTTTTTT
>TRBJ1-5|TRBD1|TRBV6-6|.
CASRTGGNQPQHF
TGTGCCAGCAGGACAGGGGGCAATCAGCCCCAGCATTTT
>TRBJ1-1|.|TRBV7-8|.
CASSPGRAFF
TGTGCCAGCAGCCCCGGACGAGCTTTCTTT